The T cell receptor (beta chain) described here comes from a study of identical twins. This clonotype was detected a few times. Its specificity is unknown. Whole-study findings and limits: Within cord blood, abundant beta clonotypes carried fewer insertions, but memory repertoires showed no such trend.

Unique molecular identifiers were in the cDNA, with template-switch universal primer binding. TCRdb passed the 5' RACE reads through MiXCR, listing each CDR3 protein once. Of 450,000 or so distinct CDR3 sequences listed, 14% are singletons. Germline V gene lookup returns CDR1 MNHNS and CDR2 SASEGT. The length of the CDR3 is 11 residues. Trimming left V 7 bases short and J 8 bases short, with 10 bases between. The same specimen was also included in a second study, on yellow fever vaccine responses in identical twins.

The TCR was taken from a young woman in good health. The source material was CD4+ T cells sorted from blood. The V and J genes are TRBV6-1 and TRBJ2-3, with a tentative D call TRBD2 (5 bases). CDR3 sequence reads: CASNGEGTQYF. DNA of the CDR3: TGTGCCAGCAACGGGGAAGGTACGCAGTATTTT.